A single sample is the source of the 20 T cell receptor beta chains below, sequenced in a study of T cell changes during pregnancy in multiple sclerosis. This table comes from immunoSEQ multiplex PCR, and its TCRdb copy is limited to in-frame clones, with some not included. The sample shows almost 95,000 clones, about 92% of them seen only once. This material consisted of peripheral blood, taken in the first trimester of pregnancy. These receptors originate from a female donor with multiple sclerosis, enrolled in a pregnancy study.

V and J are TRBV7-2 and TRBJ2-1, with D perhaps TRBD2 (6 bases). Germline V lookup: CDR1 SGHTA, CDR2 FQGNSA. Trimming took 6 bases from V and 6 from J, leaving 9 bases between them. This CDR3 spans 12 amino acids. The CDR3 sequence: CASSLARNEQFF. The CDR3 nucleotides read TGTGCCAGCAGTCTAGCGCGCAATGAGCAGTTCTTC. Complete variable domain (other parts from reference TRBV7-2 and TRBJ2-1): GAGVSQSPSNKVTEKGKDVELRCDPISGHTALYWYRQSLGQGLEFLIYFQGNSAPDKSGLPSDRFSAERTGGSVSTLTIQRTQQEDSAVYLCASSLARNEQFFGPGTRLTVL.

The V call is TRBV2, the J call TRBJ2-7, with 13 positions matching TRBD2. Per germline, CDR1 SNHLY and CDR2 FYNNEI. V was pared by 6 bases and J by 4 bases, with 6 bases of the junction left unmatched. This CDR3 contains 15 residues. CDR3 amino acids: CASRPGTSGIYEQYF. In DNA form, the CDR3 reads TGTGCCAGCAGACCCGGGACTAGCGGGATATACGAGCAGTACTTC. Variable domain in full (rest from reference TRBV2 and TRBJ2-7): EPEVTQTPSHQVTQMGQEVILRCVPISNHLYFYWYRQILGQKVEFLVSFYNNEISEKSEIFDDQFSVERPDGSNFTLKIRSTKLEDSAMYFCASRPGTSGIYEQYFGPGTRLTVT.

In its sample, this clone was seen once. The genes are TRBV5-1 and TRBJ2-5; 11 bases line up with TRBD1. Trimming removed 4 bases from V and 5 bases from J; junction bases left unmatched: 4. The CDR3 consists of 14 residues. Germline-derived CDR1 and CDR2 are SGHRS and YFSETQ. The CDR3 DNA reads as TGCGCCAGCAGCCCGGGACAGGGGGACGAGACCCAGTACTTC. This encodes CASSPGQGDETQYF.

The chain employs TRBV9 and TRBJ2-3; the match to TRBD2 covers 13 bases. This CDR3 comprises 16 residues. CDR1 SGDLS and CDR2 YYNGEE come from the germline V gene. J was trimmed by 5 bases and V by 4 bases; bases with no gene match: 7. The CDR3 region is CASSTGLAGAGDTQYF. Written as DNA, the CDR3 is TGTGCCAGCAGCACTGGACTAGCGGGGGCGGGAGATACGCAGTATTTT. The full variable domain, in which reference TRBV9 and TRBJ2-3 provide the parts outside the CDR3, is DSGVTQTPKHLITATGQRVTLRCSPRSGDLSVYWYQQSLDQGLQFLIQYYNGEERAKGNILERFSAQQFPDLHSELNLSSLELGDSALYFCASSTGLAGAGDTQYFGPGTRLTVL.

The V and J genes are TRBV9 and TRBJ1-5, with TRBD1 matching over 8 bases. Germline trimming cut 4 bases from V and 5 bases from J; bases unmatched to any gene: 8. The CDR3 is 15 residues long. The germline gives CDR1 SGDLS, CDR2 YYNGEE. The CDR3 is CASSLTTGVHQPQHF. The CDR3 DNA reads as TGTGCCAGCAGCCTCACGACAGGGGTACATCAGCCCCAGCATTTT. Variable domain in full (rest from reference TRBV9 and TRBJ1-5): DSGVTQTPKHLITATGQRVTLRCSPRSGDLSVYWYQQSLDQGLQFLIQYYNGEERAKGNILERFSAQQFPDLHSELNLSSLELGDSALYFCASSLTTGVHQPQHFGDGTRLSIL.

This chain connects TRBV13 to TRBJ2-5, with D perhaps TRBD2 (5 bases). V was clipped by 4 bases and J by 6 bases, with 18 bases between them. This CDR3 has 15 amino acids. Germline lookup yields CDR1 PRHDT and CDR2 FYEKMQ (reference sequence). The CDR3 loop is CASSSRGLALKTQYF. The CDR3 nucleotides are TGTGCCAGCAGCTCTCGCGGGCTAGCCTTAAAGACCCAGTACTTC.

This clone was seen only once. The J gene is TRBJ2-5, the V gene TRBV7-9; unclear D gene. The V end was cut by 1 base, the J end by 2 bases, with 8 bases between. Per germline, CDR1 SEHNR and CDR2 FQNEAQ (reference sequence). The CDR3 extends over 14 amino acids. The CDR3 region is CASSLGAAQETQYF. The CDR3 DNA sequence: TGTGCCAGCAGCTTAGGGGCCGCTCAAGAGACCCAGTACTTC.

The rearrangement links TRBV6-4 to TRBJ2-7, with a possible D match to TRBD1 (6 bases). Germline lookup yields CDR1 MRHNA and CDR2 SNTAGT. Trimming pared 5 bases from V and 3 bases from J, leaving 14 bases between. The CDR3 extends over 14 amino acids. The CDR3 DNA sequence: TGTGCCAGCAGTTGCAGGGACATTTGCTACGAGCAGTACTTC. Its protein is CASSCRDICYEQYF.

Here the CDR3 reads CASSQERWEGNTIYF. CDR3 nucleotides: TGTGCCAGCAGCCAAGAGCGCTGGGAGGGAAACACCATATATTTT. The chain links TRBV4-2 to TRBJ1-3, with unresolved D. The CDR3 sequence is 15 residues long. The V end lost 0 bases, the J end lost 4 bases, and 10 bases lay between the germline ends. Germline CDR1 is LGHNA and CDR2 is YNFKEQ.

A note on this clone: The sample has other DNA sequences that encode this CDR3 too. The chain couples TRBV7-9 to TRBJ2-7; the D is unclear. The CDR3 sequence is 12 residues long. V lost 1 base to trimming and J lost 3 bases, with 4 bases between them. The germline V gene encodes CDR1 SEHNR and CDR2 FQNEAQ (reference sequence). The CDR3 spells CASSLGSYEQYF. As DNA, the CDR3 is TGTGCCAGCAGCTTAGGTAGCTACGAGCAGTACTTC.

The gene calls are TRBV28 and TRBJ1-1, with D uncertain. The V gene lost 5 bases and the J gene lost 0 bases, with 10 bases spanning the gap. CDR3 length: 14 residues. Germline values: CDR1 MDHEN, CDR2 SYDVKM. Here the CDR3 DNA reads TGTGCCAGCAGTCTCCACTTCTTGAACACTGAAGCTTTCTTT. Translation: CASSLHFLNTEAFF.

The chain carries TRBV6-1 and TRBJ1-1, with D perhaps matching TRBD1 (5 bases). The V end lost 3 bases, the J end lost 7 bases, and 9 bases lay between the germline ends. The CDR3 extends over 12 amino acids. Germline lookup yields CDR1 MNHNS and CDR2 SASEGT. The CDR3 nucleotides read TGTGCCAGCAGTGACCCGACAGTTGAAGCTTTCTTT. This sequence encodes CASSDPTVEAFF.

The chain links TRBV4-1 to TRBJ2-1; D uncertain. CDR3 size: 14 residues. The germline gives CDR1 MGHRA, CDR2 YSYEKL. Deletions cut 6 bases from V and 15 bases from J, with 24 bases between. CDR3 protein: CASSLDNGSPPGFF. Written as DNA, the CDR3 is TGCGCCAGCAGTCTGGATAACGGGTCCCCTCCGGGGTTCTTC.

The chain has TRBV5-1 and TRBJ2-7, with TRBD2 identical over 7 bases. V shed 1 base, J shed 3 bases, and the junction held 7 bases outside the gene matches. Per the germline V gene, CDR1 is SGHRS and CDR2 is YFSETQ. The length of the CDR3 is 15 residues. In nucleotides, the CDR3 is TGCGCCAGCAGCTTGTACGGCGGGAGAGTCTACGAGCAGTACTTC. This gives the protein CASSLYGGRVYEQYF.

This rearrangement joins TRBV27 to TRBJ1-2, with TRBD1 as a possible D gene (6 bases). Germline CDR1 and CDR2: MNHEY and SMNVEV (reference sequence). V lost 0 bases and J lost 4, with 15 bases in between. This CDR3 is 16 amino acids long. The CDR3 nucleotides are TGTGCCAGCAGTTTATCGGGGGCGGGCACTGGCTATGGCTACACCTTC. It translates to CASSLSGAGTGYGYTF.

V usage is TRBV21-1 and J usage is TRBJ1-2; no DNA check was done on the table's D call, TRBD1. TRBV21-1 counts as a pseudogene. This CDR3 has 15 residues. For the CDR3, the DNA is TGTGCCAGCAGCATCGGACAGGGGGGATCACGCGGCTACACCTTC. This encodes CASSIGQGGSRGYTF.

The chain combines TRBV5-6 with TRBJ2-1; the match to TRBD2 covers 11 bases. This CDR3 contains 16 residues. In germline, CDR1 is SGHDT, CDR2 YYEEEE. V gave up 3 bases and J gave up 1 base; unmatched junction bases: 3. The CDR3 DNA reads TGTGCCAGCAGCTCCCGACTAGCGGGGTCCTACAATGAGCAGTTCTTC. Translation: CASSSRLAGSYNEQFF.

The chain joins TRBV6-5 to TRBJ2-7; D is perhaps TRBD2 (5 bases). Germline-derived CDR1 and CDR2 are MNHEY and SVGAGI. The CDR3 length is 15 residues. V was cut by 3 bases and J by 3 bases, with 15 bases left in between. CDR3 region: CASSYGRRSDYEQYF. The CDR3 region has the DNA TGTGCCAGCAGTTATGGGCGGAGGAGCGACTACGAGCAGTACTTC.

This sequence joins TRBV5-4 and TRBJ2-3; D gene ambiguous. The V end lost 4 bases, the J end lost 4 bases, and 13 bases lay between the germline ends. Germline V gives CDR1 SGHNT, CDR2 YYREEE (reference sequence). The CDR3 has 14 amino acids. CDR3 residues: CASSPPGLADTQYF. The DNA of the CDR3 is TGTGCCAGCAGCCCACCGGGTCTCGCAGATACGCAGTATTTT.

The chain combines TRBV27 with TRBJ2-5, with 12 bases matching TRBD1. Germline CDR1 and CDR2: MNHEY and SMNVEV (reference sequence). After removal of 4 bases from V and 0 bases from J, the junction contained 18 bases not matched to a gene. The CDR3 has 21 amino acids. For the CDR3, the DNA is TGTGCCAGCAGTTCAATCTCCGGGACAGGGGGCAAAAATCGGTACCAAGAGACCCAGTACTTC. Amino acids: CASSSISGTGGKNRYQETQYF.